These 9 T cell receptor beta chains were all obtained from the same sample, sequenced in a study of cytomegalovirus exposure and HLA in healthy donors. PCR used 60 Vbeta primers and 13 Jbeta primers. Data came from immunoSEQ multiplex PCR; TCRdb stores just in-frame clones and leaves some out. The sample holds 90,000 to 150,000 clones, 15% seen once. Material: PBMCs. All receptors derive from a woman aged 18 to 35 in good health and CMV-seronegative.

In this sample, this clone turned up a few times. The chain combines TRBV5-1 with TRBJ2-7; 8 bases fit TRBD1. CDR1 SGHRS and CDR2 YFSETQ come from the germline V gene. V dropped 5 bases and J dropped 6; count of bases not matched to a gene: 10. CDR3 size: 14 residues. The CDR3 spells CASRPAQGGSEQYF. CDR3 DNA: TGCGCCAGCAGGCCGGCACAGGGGGGTTCCGAGCAGTACTTC.

This clone was picked up a small number of times. The genes are TRBV5-4 and TRBJ2-7, with D possibly matching TRBD1 (6 bases). The V and J ends lost 4 bases and 7 bases respectively, with 15 bases between them. The germline V gene encodes CDR1 SGHNT and CDR2 YYREEE (reference sequence). This CDR3 contains 13 residues. This CDR3 reads CASSTHNRVEQYF. CDR3 DNA sequence: TGTGCCAGCAGCACGCATAACAGGGTTGAGCAGTACTTC.

As to this clone: Different DNA sequences within this sample yield the same CDR3. CDR3 residues: CASSSDSYEQYF. The CDR3 DNA reads TGTGCCAGCAGCTCGGACAGCTACGAGCAGTACTTC. V is TRBV5-4 and J is TRBJ2-7; the D gene is possibly TRBD1 (6 bases). V lost 3 bases, J lost 3 bases, and 7 bases lay in between. The V gene's germline CDR1 is SGHNT and CDR2 YYREEE (reference sequence). This CDR3 is built from 12 residues.

The genes are TRBV7-2 and TRBJ2-7; 9 nucleotides align to TRBD2. This CDR3 has 18 residues. V trimming: 2 bases; J trimming: 5 bases; junction bases outside the gene matches: 16. CDR1 and CDR2 (germline): SGHTA, FQGNSA. This CDR3 reads CASSLNRGGVAGDNEQYF. DNA for the CDR3: TGTGCCAGCAGCTTAAATCGTGGCGGGGTAGCGGGAGATAACGAGCAGTACTTC.

The rearrangement links TRBV6-4 to TRBJ2-3; TRBD2 aligns across 10 bases. This CDR3 is 15 amino acids long. CDR1 and CDR2 (germline): MRHNA, SNTAGT. The J segment lost 0 bases and the V segment lost 5 bases, leaving 2 bases of the junction unmatched. CDR3 nucleotide sequence: TGTGCCAGCAGTTCGACTAGCGGGAGCACAGATACGCAGTATTTT. Protein sequence: CASSSTSGSTDTQYF.

This clone has just a few counts. The genes are TRBV29-1 and TRBJ2-3, with 11 positions matching TRBD1. Germline loops: CDR1 SQVTM, CDR2 ANQGSEA. The V gene end was trimmed by 7 bases and the J gene end by 2 bases; junction bases not matched to a gene: 5. The CDR3 contains 14 residues. This chain's CDR3 is CSARDRGYTDTQYF. CDR3 DNA sequence: TGCAGCGCTAGGGACAGGGGGTACACAGATACGCAGTATTTT.

By share of the sample, this clone is medium-sized. The rearrangement joins TRBV25-1 to TRBJ2-7, with TRBD1 identical over 12 bases. The length of the CDR3 is 14 residues. V shed 5 bases and J 6 bases; nucleotides not matched to a gene: 5. Germline V gene sequence: CDR1 MGHDK, CDR2 SYGVNS. CDR3 protein: CASSKPGQGAEQYF. CDR3 DNA: TGTGCCAGCAGTAAGCCGGGACAGGGGGCCGAGCAGTACTTC.

This clone was detected only a few times. V gene TRBV13 combines with J gene TRBJ2-7, with unresolved D. Germline assignment: CDR1 PRHDT and CDR2 FYEKMQ (reference sequence). V was clipped by 5 bases and J by 1 base, with 12 bases between them. CDR3 length equals 14 residues. The CDR3 sequence: CASSPSHRSYEQYF. CDR3 coding DNA: TGTGCCAGCAGCCCATCCCACAGATCCTACGAGCAGTACTTC.

V is TRBV30 and J is TRBJ2-1, with 7 bases identical to TRBD2. CDR1 and CDR2 (germline): GTSNPN, SVGIG (reference sequence). The CDR3 contains 13 residues. V was clipped by 8 bases and J by 6 bases; unmatched bases: 10. The CDR3 is CARGLPHPNEQFF. Written as DNA, the CDR3 is TGTGCCCGGGGACTACCTCACCCCAATGAGCAGTTCTTC.